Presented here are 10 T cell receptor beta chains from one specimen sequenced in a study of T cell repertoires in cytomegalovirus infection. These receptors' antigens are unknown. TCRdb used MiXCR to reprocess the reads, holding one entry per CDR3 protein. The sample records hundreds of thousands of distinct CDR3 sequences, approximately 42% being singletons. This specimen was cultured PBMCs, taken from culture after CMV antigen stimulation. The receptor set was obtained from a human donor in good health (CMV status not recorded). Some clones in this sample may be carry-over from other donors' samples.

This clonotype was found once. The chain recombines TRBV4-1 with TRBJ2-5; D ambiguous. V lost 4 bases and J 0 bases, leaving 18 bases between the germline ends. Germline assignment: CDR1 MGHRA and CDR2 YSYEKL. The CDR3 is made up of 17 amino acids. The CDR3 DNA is TGCGCCAGCAGCCGTAGGTGGTCATCTCAGTACCAAGAGACCCAGTACTTC. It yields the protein CASSRRWSSQYQETQYF.

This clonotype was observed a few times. This CDR3 reads CASSLIGTSYQETQYF. CDR3 sequence (DNA): TGTGCCAGCAGCTTAATCGGGACTTCCTACCAAGAGACCCAGTACTTC. The V gene is TRBV7-2, the J gene TRBJ2-5; a possible D gene is TRBD2 (6 bases). In germline, CDR1 is SGHTA, CDR2 FQGNSA. V dropped 2 bases and J dropped 0 bases, with 13 bases sitting between them. The CDR3 loop spans 16 amino acids.

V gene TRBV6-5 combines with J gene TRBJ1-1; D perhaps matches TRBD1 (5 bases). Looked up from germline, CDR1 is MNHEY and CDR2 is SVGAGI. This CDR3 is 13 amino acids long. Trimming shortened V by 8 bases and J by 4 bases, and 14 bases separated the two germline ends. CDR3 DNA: TGTGCCAGCCGTCAGGGCCTTACCACTGAAGCTTTCTTT. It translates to CASRQGLTTEAFF.

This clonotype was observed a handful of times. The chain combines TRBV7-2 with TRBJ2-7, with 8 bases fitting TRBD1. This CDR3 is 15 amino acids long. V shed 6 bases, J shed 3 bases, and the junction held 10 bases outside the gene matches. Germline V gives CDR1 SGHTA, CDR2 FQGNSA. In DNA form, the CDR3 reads TGTGCCAGCAGACCGACAGGGGTGCTATTCTACGAGCAGTACTTC. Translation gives CASRPTGVLFYEQYF. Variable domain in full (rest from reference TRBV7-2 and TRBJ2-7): GAGVSQSPSNKVTEKGKDVELRCDPISGHTALYWYRQSLGQGLEFLIYFQGNSAPDKSGLPSDRFSAERTGGSVSTLTIQRTQQEDSAVYLCASRPTGVLFYEQYFGPGTRLTVT.

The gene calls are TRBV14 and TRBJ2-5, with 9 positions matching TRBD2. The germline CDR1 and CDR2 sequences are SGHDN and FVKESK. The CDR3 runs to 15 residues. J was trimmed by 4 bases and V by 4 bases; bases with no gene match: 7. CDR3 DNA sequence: TGTGCCAGCAGCCCGACTAGCGGCTTGGGAGAGACCCAGTACTTC. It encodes CASSPTSGLGETQYF.

For the CDR3, the DNA is TGTGCCAGCAGCTTAGGTGTGGCGGGGGGCACAGATACGCAGTATTTT. It codes for CASSLGVAGGTDTQYF. J is TRBJ2-3 and V is TRBV7-6; 7 nucleotides agree with TRBD2. The CDR3 runs 16 residues. J was trimmed by 1 base and V by 1 base; bases with no gene match: 5. Looked up from germline, CDR1 is SGHVS and CDR2 is FNYEAQ. Full variable domain (remainder filled in from reference TRBV7-6 and TRBJ2-3): GAGVSQSPRYKVTKRGQDVALRCDPISGHVSLYWYRQALGQGPEFLTYFNYEAQQDKSGLPNDRFSAERPEGSISTLTIQRTEQRDSAMYRCASSLGVAGGTDTQYFGPGTRLTVL.

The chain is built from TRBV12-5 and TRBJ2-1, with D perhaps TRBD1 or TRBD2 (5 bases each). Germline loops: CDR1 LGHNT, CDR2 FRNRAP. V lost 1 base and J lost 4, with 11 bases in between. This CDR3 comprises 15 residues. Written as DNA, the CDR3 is TGTGCTAGTGGTTTGGCCCGGGACCCATACAATGAGCAGTTCTTC. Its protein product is CASGLARDPYNEQFF.

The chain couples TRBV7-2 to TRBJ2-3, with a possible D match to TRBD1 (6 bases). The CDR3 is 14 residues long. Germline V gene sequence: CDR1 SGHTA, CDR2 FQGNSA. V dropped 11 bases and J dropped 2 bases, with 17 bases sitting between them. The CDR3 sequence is CASLIDRYTDTQYF. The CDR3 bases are TGTGCCTCCCTAATAGACAGGTACACAGATACGCAGTATTTT.

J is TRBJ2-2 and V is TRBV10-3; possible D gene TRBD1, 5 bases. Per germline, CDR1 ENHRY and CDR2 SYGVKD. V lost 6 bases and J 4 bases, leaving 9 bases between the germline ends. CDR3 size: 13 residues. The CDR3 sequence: CAIRDSATGELFF. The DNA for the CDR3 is TGTGCCATCAGAGACAGCGCCACCGGGGAGCTGTTTTTT.

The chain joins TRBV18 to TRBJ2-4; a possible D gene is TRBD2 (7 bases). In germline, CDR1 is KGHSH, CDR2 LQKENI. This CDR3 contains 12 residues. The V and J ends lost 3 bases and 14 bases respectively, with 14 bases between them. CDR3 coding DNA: TGTGCCAGCTCACCGCCCGAGGGGGGGGAGTACTTC. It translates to CASSPPEGGEYF.